The sequence of this TCR beta chain was determined in a study of T cell repertoires in cytomegalovirus infection (dated by TCRdb to the late 2010s). Regarding the complete study: Because public TCR beta signatures pointed to carriage of CMV infection together with the matching HLA type, the HLA type of each donor mattered for the analysis. The paper as a whole reports these results and caveats: The ex vivo response was dominated by HLA-C-restricted CMV-specific TCR beta clonotypes, which also provided the single most frequent clonotype in two of eight donors. Cumulative frequency of public TCR beta family members discriminated carriers of CMV infection plus the relevant HLA type in this cohort and an independent 352-donor cohort.

The CDR3 measures 19 amino acids from cysteine to phenylalanine. The kept DNA is CDR3 alone, 57 bases in frame from the first base. In the germline V gene, CDR1 corresponds to SGHRS and CDR2 to YFSETQ. V loses 1 base at its end and J loses 0 bases; junction bases beyond the gene matches: 10. To note about this clonotype: No antigen is known for it. No much larger clone exists at a distance of one base, and base qualities are not known.

TCRdb shows the sequencer as Illumina HiSeq 1500. TCRdb reanalyzed the raw reads on its own, using fastp at Q25 for trimming and MiXCR for clone calling, and kept in-frame beta chains. Every entry covers one CDR3 protein and lists the most common genes and DNA from its rows. The sample data list 350,000 to 550,000 distinct CDR3 sequences, and approximately 30% of these were observed just once. The ten largest account for 12% to 15% of the sample. Sequences were obtained from PBMCs. The chain employs TRBV5-1 and TRBJ2-6; TRBD1 fits 7 bases in the junction. This clonotype was sampled from a human donor in good health (CMV status not recorded). Some clones in this sample may be carry-over from other donors' samples. CDR3 region: CASSLRFGQDASGANVLTF. The DNA reads TGCGCCAGCAGCTTGAGGTTCGGACAGGACGCCTCTGGGGCCAACGTCCTGACTTTC. With all but the CDR3 taken from the reference TRBV5-1 and TRBJ2-6 genes, the full variable domain is: KAGVTQTPRYLIKTRGQQVTLSCSPISGHRSVSWYQQTPGQGLQFLFEYFSETQRNKGNFPGRFSGRQFSNSRSEMNVSTLELGDSALYLCASSLRFGQDASGANVLTFGAGSRLTVL.